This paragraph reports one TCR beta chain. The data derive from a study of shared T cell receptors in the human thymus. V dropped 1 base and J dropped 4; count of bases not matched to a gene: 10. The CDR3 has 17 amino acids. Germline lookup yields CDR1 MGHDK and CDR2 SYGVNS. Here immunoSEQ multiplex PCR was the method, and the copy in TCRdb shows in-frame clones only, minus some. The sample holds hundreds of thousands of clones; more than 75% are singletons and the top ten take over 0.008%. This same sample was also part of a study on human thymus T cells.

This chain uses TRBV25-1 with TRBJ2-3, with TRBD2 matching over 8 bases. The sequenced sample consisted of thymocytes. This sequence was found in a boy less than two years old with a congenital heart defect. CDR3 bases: TGTGCCAGCAGTGAATTAAGGGCTAGCGGGTTCCCAGATACGCAGTATTTT. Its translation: CASSELRASGFPDTQYF.